This record concerns one T cell receptor beta chain sequence. The antigen is not known. Germline V gives CDR1 ENHRY, CDR2 SYGVKD. The CDR3 sequence is 12 residues long. The V gene lost 2 bases and the J gene lost 14 bases, with 12 bases spanning the gap. After isolation, RNA underwent reverse transcription to generate cDNA as the sequencing template. The data were produced by immunoSEQ multiplex PCR, yet TCRdb's version contains in-frame clones alone and is incomplete. The sample lists fewer than 250,000 clones, around 62% occurring once. Collected material from alopecia areata patients comprised lesional scalp punch biopsies and peripheral blood. Both CD4+ and CD8+ T cells were separated by sorting PBMCs. This sample was included in a study of CD8+ T cells in alopecia areata. Turning to the study itself: Administration of oral tofacitinib to treated patients was at 5 to 10 mg twice daily. Study-level results: Scalp samples also contribute reads from the resident alphabeta T cells found in normal skin.

This chain uses TRBV10-3 with TRBJ1-4, with D maybe TRBD1 (6 bases). Sequenced material: CD4+ T cells sorted from blood, taken at week 0. The TCR sequence derives from a human donor with alopecia areata. CDR3 loop: CAISEAGERLFF. CDR3 nucleotide sequence: TGTGCCATCAGTGAGGCAGGGGAGAGGCTGTTTTTT.